These 14 T cell receptor beta chains came from one sample sequenced in a study of OX40 agonist ivuxolimab in advanced cancers. Clones were read by immunoSEQ multiplex PCR, and TCRdb kept only the in-frame ones, dropping some. The data hold fewer than 55,000 clones, with less than 90% observed a single time. The sample in question was CD4+ or CD8+ T cells sorted from blood, obtained in a trial of the OX40 agonist ivuxolimab. The source is an adult with an advanced solid tumor such as melanoma, head and neck, liver or kidney cancer.

In this sample, this clone turned up a few times. The genes are TRBV4-1 and TRBJ2-3; TRBD1 aligns across 12 bases. The CDR3 is made up of 18 amino acids. Trimming cost V 1 base and J 4 bases; bases outside gene matches: 9. Germline V lookup: CDR1 MGHRA, CDR2 YSYEKL. CDR3 bases: TGCGCCAGCAGCCAAGCCCCAACGGGGACAGGGGGCGCAGATACGCAGTATTTT. Amino acids: CASSQAPTGTGGADTQYF.

The chain couples TRBV20-1 to TRBJ1-5, with D perhaps matching TRBD1 (5 bases). The CDR3 covers 11 residues. V lost 8 bases and J 6 bases, leaving 11 bases between the germline ends. Germline CDR1 and CDR2: DFQATT and SNEGSKA (reference sequence). The CDR3 region is CSLGTTQPQHF. CDR3 DNA: TGCAGTCTAGGGACGACTCAGCCCCAGCATTTT.

This chain uses TRBV4-3 with TRBJ2-5; possibly TRBD2 for D (7 bases). The DNA end is a closer match to TRBJ2-7, so the J assignment may be wrong. Germline CDR1 and CDR2: LGHNA and YSLEER. This CDR3 region has 14 residues. The CDR3 DNA sequence: TGCGCCAGCAGCCAAGATTGGGGGGGCCGCGAGCAGTACTTC. This codes for CASSQDWGGREQYF.

This clone was found once. This chain joins TRBV4-3 and TRBJ1-4, with 8 positions matching TRBD1. V trimming: 4 bases; J trimming: 7 bases; junction bases outside the gene matches: 8. This CDR3 spans 15 amino acids. Germline V lookup: CDR1 LGHNA, CDR2 YSLEER. The CDR3 nucleotides are TGCGCCAGCAGCCCACAGGGGGTAGGAGGTGAAAAACTGTTTTTT. Its translation is CASSPQGVGGEKLFF.

The chain has TRBV4-1 and TRBJ1-1; 7 bases are shared with TRBD1. This CDR3 has 15 amino acids. The J segment lost 0 bases and the V segment lost 6 bases, leaving 7 bases of the junction unmatched. CDR1 and CDR2 from the germline V gene are MGHRA and YSYEKL. The CDR3 sequence is CASRRGQIMNTEAFF. Written as DNA, the CDR3 is TGCGCCAGCAGGCGGGGACAGATCATGAACACTGAAGCTTTCTTT.

This rearrangement joins TRBV4-3 to TRBJ2-5; 12 bases are shared with TRBD2. The tail of the sequence fits TRBJ2-7 better, so the J call may be wrong. The CDR3 is made up of 18 amino acids. Germline CDR1 reads LGHNA; CDR2 reads YSLEER. The CDR3 is CASSQETSGRFSSYEQYF. CDR3 DNA: TGCGCCAGCAGCCAAGAGACTAGCGGGAGATTTTCGTCCTACGAGCAGTACTTC.

The gene calls are TRBV19 and TRBJ2-2; 9 nucleotides match TRBD1. Germline V lookup: CDR1 LNHDA, CDR2 SQIVND (reference sequence). The ends lost 7 bases at V and 6 bases at J; junction bases unmatched: 9. The CDR3 consists of 15 residues. The CDR3 spells CASTAGTGLAGELFF. CDR3 bases: TGTGCCAGTACCGCCGGGACAGGGCTGGCCGGGGAGCTGTTTTTT.

The chain has TRBV7-2 and TRBJ2-2; no clear D gene. Germline values: CDR1 SGHTA, CDR2 FQGNSA. This CDR3 comprises 13 residues. The CDR3 reads CAKAIPNTGELFF. CDR3 bases: TGTGCTAAAGCCATCCCCAACACCGGGGAGCTGTTTTTT.

V usage is TRBV27 and J usage is TRBJ2-7, with 9 bases matching TRBD1. Trimming removed 6 bases from V and 2 bases from J; junction bases left unmatched: 11. The CDR3 covers 16 residues. Germline V gene data show CDR1 as MNHEY and CDR2 as SMNVEV (reference sequence). DNA of the CDR3: TGTGCCAGCAGCTTCATCCCCCGGGACAGGGCCTACGAGCAGTACTTC. It translates to CASSFIPRDRAYEQYF.

Only one count was recorded for this clone. The gene calls are TRBV27 and TRBJ1-4; no firm D call. This CDR3 region has 13 residues. Trimming removed 0 bases at V and 8 bases at J, with 7 bases between. The V gene's germline CDR1 is MNHEY and CDR2 SMNVEV (reference sequence). CDR3 DNA: TGTGCCAGCAGTTTATCAGGGCACGAAAAACTGTTTTTT. Its protein is CASSLSGHEKLFF.

CDR3 loop: CASSQDLAGNYEQYF. The CDR3, as DNA: TGCGCCAGCAGCCAAGACCTCGCGGGGAACTACGAGCAGTACTTC. The J gene is TRBJ2-5, the V gene TRBV4-1; D perhaps matches TRBD2 (6 bases). The J call could be wrong; TRBJ2-7 is a better fit for the DNA end. The CDR3 is made up of 15 amino acids. CDR1 and CDR2 from the germline V gene are MGHRA and YSYEKL.

The chain couples TRBV29-1 to TRBJ2-2, with a weak D call TRBD2 (7 bases). The CDR3 is made up of 15 amino acids. Germline V gives CDR1 SQVTM, CDR2 ANQGSEA. For the CDR3, the DNA is TGCAGTTGTAAGGGGGGGTTCCCGAACACCGGGGAGCTGTTTTTT. It encodes CSCKGGFPNTGELFF.

CDR3 sequence (DNA): TGTGCCAGCTCACCCGGACAGGGGGTCGAGGAGCTGTTTTTT. As protein: CASSPGQGVEELFF. The chain is built from TRBV18 and TRBJ2-2; 10 bases map to TRBD1. The CDR3 consists of 14 residues. Trimming removed 3 bases from V and 10 bases from J; junction bases left unmatched: 5. Germline CDR1 and CDR2: KGHSH and LQKENI.

The table lists this clone with a few counts. CDR3 sequence: CASSHSLSSGSYEQYF. The CDR3 nucleotides are TGTGCCAGCAGCCATTCCCTGTCTAGCGGCTCCTACGAGCAGTACTTC. The V call is TRBV7-9, the J call TRBJ2-7, with 7 bases aligning to TRBD2. The CDR3 has 16 amino acids. V trimming: 5 bases; J trimming: 0 bases; junction bases outside the gene matches: 10. Germline V lookup: CDR1 SEHNR, CDR2 FQNEAQ (reference sequence). The full variable domain, rest sourced from reference TRBV7-9 and TRBJ2-7, is DTGVSQNPRHKITKRGQNVTFRCDPISEHNRLYWYRQTLGQGPEFLTYFQNEAQLEKSRLLSDRFSAERPKGSFSTLEIQRTEQGDSAMYLCASSHSLSSGSYEQYFGPGTRLTVT.